One sample yielded the 5 T cell receptor beta chains listed below, sequenced in a study of graft-versus-host responses after intestinal transplantation. TCRdb's copy holds only in-frame clones and misses some; the assay was immunoSEQ multiplex PCR. This sample carries about 9,600 clones, 80% to 90% of them seen once, and the ten largest clones take roughly 5.2%. Intraepithelial and lamina propria lymphocytes were isolated from graft specimens. This specimen was ileum tissue, taken 700 to 850 days after intestinal transplantation. All receptors come from a human patient who received an intestinal transplant, so some T cells may come from the graft donor.

CDR3 sequence: CASSERGGRETQYF. In DNA form, the CDR3 reads TGTGCCAGCAGTGAGCGGGGGGGCCGAGAGACCCAGTACTTC. The V and J genes are TRBV25-1 and TRBJ2-5, with 9 bases identical to TRBD2. This CDR3 spans 14 amino acids. CDR1 and CDR2 (germline): MGHDK, SYGVNS. The V segment lost 3 bases and the J segment 4 bases; nucleotides outside the gene matches: 3.

This clone appeared a single time. V and J are TRBV7-9 and TRBJ2-2, with unresolved D. Trimming cost V 3 bases and J 4 bases, with 9 bases left between them. Germline V gene data show CDR1 as SEHNR and CDR2 as FQNEAQ (reference sequence). The CDR3 is 14 amino acids. CDR3 region: CASSFYPGTGELFF. The CDR3 nucleotides read TGTGCCAGCAGCTTCTACCCTGGCACCGGGGAGCTGTTTTTT. The entire variable domain, with the rest obtained from reference TRBV7-9 and TRBJ2-2, is as follows: DTGVSQNPRHKITKRGQNVTFRCDPISEHNRLYWYRQTLGQGPEFLTYFQNEAQLEKSRLLSDRFSAERPKGSFSTLEIQRTEQGDSAMYLCASSFYPGTGELFFGEGSRLTVL.

CDR3 DNA: TGTGCCAGCAGTTTAGCCCACTTTGGGTTAACAGTGGCCTACGAGCAGTACTTC. Encoded protein: CASSLAHFGLTVAYEQYF. V and J are TRBV28 and TRBJ2-7; D call uncertain. Deletions cut 2 bases from V and 2 bases from J, with 22 bases between. The CDR3 totals 18 residues. Germline V gene data show CDR1 as MDHEN and CDR2 as SYDVKM. Complete variable domain (other parts from reference TRBV28 and TRBJ2-7): DVKVTQSSRYLVKRTGEKVFLECVQDMDHENMFWYRQDPGLGLRLIYFSYDVKMKEKGDIPEGYSVSREKKERFSLILESASTNQTSMYLCASSLAHFGLTVAYEQYFGPGTRLTVT.

This clone was seen only once. The CDR3 protein is CSVRRPADEKLFF. CDR3 nucleotides: TGCAGCGTTAGACGCCCCGCGGATGAAAAACTGTTTTTT. This sequence joins TRBV29-1 and TRBJ1-4, with unresolved D. Germline V gene data show CDR1 as SQVTM and CDR2 as ANQGSEA. The CDR3 is made up of 13 amino acids. V was trimmed by 5 bases and J by 6 bases, leaving 13 bases between them.

V gene TRBV7-1 combines with J gene TRBJ1-6, with unresolved D. TRBV7-1 falls under the ORF class, with uncertain function. The CDR3 is 14 residues long. Trimming shortened V by 4 bases and J by 5 bases, and 9 bases separated the two germline ends. CDR3 residues: CASSLDLDNSPLHF. The CDR3 region has the DNA TGTGCCAGCAGCTTAGATCTAGATAATTCACCCCTCCACTTT.